The 24 T cell receptor beta chains listed next were all sequenced from one sample in a study of blood T cell repertoires in COVID-19. Using immunoSEQ multiplex PCR, the repertoire was profiled, and TCRdb retains in-frame clones only, with some absent. The table shows 190,000 or so clones, with around 90% occurring only once. Input material: PBMCs or T cells enriched from blood (not recorded which). The receptors were gathered from a young woman who had recovered from COVID-19.

The chain combines TRBV6-2 or TRBV6-3 with TRBJ1-1, with a possible D match to TRBD1 (5 bases). The CDR3 spans 13 residues. Trimming stripped 2 bases from V and 4 bases from J, with 8 bases between. The germline CDR1 and CDR2 sequences are MNHEY and SVGEGT. The CDR3 loop reads CASSYTGVTEAFF. DNA for the CDR3: TGTGCCAGCAGTTACACAGGCGTCACTGAAGCTTTCTTT.

This chain connects TRBV6-6 to TRBJ2-7, with D perhaps TRBD1 (5 bases). The germline gives CDR1 MNHNY, CDR2 SVGAGI (reference sequence). V lost 7 bases and J 3 bases, leaving 13 bases between the germline ends. The CDR3 extends over 13 amino acids. CDR3 sequence reads: CASTPGQGYEQYF. The CDR3, as DNA: TGTGCCAGCACACCAGGTCAGGGCTACGAGCAGTACTTC.

The V gene is TRBV27, the J gene TRBJ1-4; D gene unclear. The CDR3 spans 15 residues. Germline V gene sequence: CDR1 MNHEY, CDR2 SMNVEV (reference sequence). V lost 6 bases to trimming and J lost 6 bases, with 17 bases between them. DNA for the CDR3: TGTGCCAGCAGCCCTATAGTGCCGCGAGATGAAAAACTGTTTTTT. Translating it yields CASSPIVPRDEKLFF.

The CDR3 reads CASSPVAGDTGELFF. Here the CDR3 DNA reads TGTGCCAGCAGCCCCGTAGCGGGGGACACCGGGGAGCTGTTTTTT. V and J are TRBV5-4 and TRBJ2-2, with TRBD2 matching 9 bases. This CDR3 contains 15 residues. CDR1 is SGHNT, CDR2 YYREEE, per germline (reference sequence). Trimming cost V 4 bases and J 3 bases; bases outside gene matches: 4.

V usage is TRBV24-1 and J usage is TRBJ2-1; TRBD2 aligns across 13 bases. The CDR3 consists of 18 residues. Germline-derived CDR1 and CDR2 are KGHDR and SFDVKD. Trimming removed 4 bases from V and 2 bases from J; junction bases left unmatched: 7. CDR3 nucleotide sequence: TGTGCCACCAGTGAACCCAGCGGGACTAGCGGGACCTACAATGAGCAGTTCTTC. Its translation: CATSEPSGTSGTYNEQFF.

The rearrangement joins TRBV6-5 to TRBJ1-1; TRBD1 agrees at 8 bases. The CDR3 has 14 amino acids. Unmatched junction bases numbered 8, after V lost 4 bases and J lost 7 bases. Germline V lookup: CDR1 MNHEY, CDR2 SVGAGI. The DNA for the CDR3 is TGTGCCAGCAGTTTGGACAGGGAAGAGGGTGAAGCTTTCTTT. This translates into CASSLDREEGEAFF.

The rearrangement uses TRBV29-1 and TRBJ2-7; D possibly corresponds to TRBD2 (6 bases). The CDR3 sequence is 11 residues long. Germline V gene lookup returns CDR1 SQVTM and CDR2 ANQGSEA. DNA of the CDR3: TGCAGCGTCCGGGACTCGAGGGACCATACAGTC. Translating it yields CSVRDSRDHTV.

The V call is TRBV4-1, the J call TRBJ1-2; 11 nucleotides align to TRBD1. CDR1 and CDR2 (germline): MGHRA, YSYEKL. CDR3 length: 16 amino acids. V shed 2 bases and J 1 base; nucleotides not matched to a gene: 3. CDR3 nucleotide sequence: TGCGCCAGCAGCCAAATTGGGACAGGGGGTAACTATGGCTACACCTTC. It translates to CASSQIGTGGNYGYTF.

For the CDR3, the DNA is TGTGCCACCAGCAGAGTTACAGGGGAAAAACTGTTTTTT. This codes for CATSRVTGEKLFF. The rearrangement links TRBV15 to TRBJ1-4, with D perhaps TRBD1 (6 bases). This CDR3 is 13 amino acids long. Per the germline V gene, CDR1 is LNHNV and CDR2 is YYDKDF (reference sequence). The V gene lost 1 base and the J gene lost 8 bases, with 8 bases spanning the gap. The entire variable domain, with the rest obtained from reference TRBV15 and TRBJ1-4, is as follows: DAMVIQNPRYQVTQFGKPVTLSCSQTLNHNVMYWYQQKSSQAPKLLFHYYDKDFNNEADTPDNFQSRRPNTSFCFLDIRSPGLGDTAMYLCATSRVTGEKLFFGSGTQLSVL.

The chain has TRBV6-6 and TRBJ1-1; no clear D. This CDR3 is built from 14 residues. Trimming removed 5 bases at V and 5 bases at J, with 15 bases between. Per the germline V gene, CDR1 is MNHNY and CDR2 is SVGAGI (reference sequence). Written as DNA, the CDR3 is TGTGCCAGCAGTGACCGGGCCTCGGGGACTGAAGCTTTCTTT. Residues: CASSDRASGTEAFF.

This chain joins TRBV4-3 and TRBJ2-3; 10 nucleotides align to TRBD1. V shed 1 base, J shed 4 bases, and the junction held 2 bases outside the gene matches. The CDR3 is 15 residues long. Germline V lookup: CDR1 LGHNA, CDR2 YSLEER. The CDR3, as DNA: TGCGCCAGCAGCCAAGGACAGGGGGCCGCAGATACGCAGTATTTT. Protein sequence: CASSQGQGAADTQYF.

This chain uses TRBV4-2 with TRBJ1-5; perhaps TRBD1 as D (5 bases). Germline V gene lookup returns CDR1 LGHNA and CDR2 YNFKEQ. This CDR3 has 13 amino acids. V was clipped by 4 bases and J by 8 bases, with 12 bases between them. This CDR3 is CASSLAWGEPQHF. CDR3 bases: TGTGCCAGCAGCCTCGCATGGGGGGAGCCCCAGCATTTT.

The CDR3 DNA reads as TGTGCCAGAAGCTCGATCAACAGGATACACACTGAAGCTTTCTTT. Its protein is CARSSINRIHTEAFF. V is TRBV5-3 and J is TRBJ1-1; possibly TRBD1 for D (5 bases). TRBV5-3 carries the ORF label, with uncertain function. The ends were cut back, 3 bases at V and 3 bases at J, with 15 bases in the middle. The CDR3 loop spans 15 amino acids.

Concerning this clone: One end of the junction does not line up with germline, which may come from a read error. The V gene is TRBV7-7, the J gene TRBJ2-1, with 10 bases fitting TRBD2. Germline V gene lookup returns CDR1 SSHAT and CDR2 FNYEAQ (reference sequence). The CDR3 length is 14 residues. CDR3 in DNA: TGTGCTAGCAGCTTAGCGGGGGGTGGAGATGAGCAGTTCTTC. The encoded protein is CASSLAGGGDEQFF.

The V and J genes are TRBV7-9 and TRBJ1-1; D is undetermined. CDR1 and CDR2 (germline): SEHNR, FQNEAQ (reference sequence). V gave up 5 bases and J gave up 3 bases, with 13 bases separating them. The CDR3 length is 14 residues. CDR3 bases: TGTGCCAGCAGCCTACTACATGAGTACACTGAAGCTTTCTTT. Protein sequence: CASSLLHEYTEAFF.

The count of this clone is one. The chain couples TRBV30 to TRBJ2-7; 8 bases fit TRBD1. CDR1 is GTSNPN and CDR2 is SVGIG in the germline V gene (reference sequence). V dropped 0 bases and J dropped 4; count of bases not matched to a gene: 2. The CDR3 is 13 residues long. The CDR3 DNA reads TGTGCCTGGAGTGTAGACAGGGGATACGAGCAGTACTTC. Translated: CAWSVDRGYEQYF.

The chain carries TRBV2 and TRBJ1-4; 11 nucleotides agree with TRBD1. The V gene end was trimmed by 6 bases and the J gene end by 2 bases; junction bases not matched to a gene: 8. The germline V gene has CDR1 SNHLY and CDR2 FYNNEI. The CDR3 is 17 residues long. The CDR3 coding sequence is TGTGCCAGCAGACAAGGACAGGGGGCTAACACTAATGAAAAACTGTTTTTT. This sequence encodes CASRQGQGANTNEKLFF.

The V call is TRBV9, the J call TRBJ2-1; no definite D call. CDR3 length equals 16 residues. The ends were cut back, 4 bases at V and 0 bases at J, with 14 bases in the middle. Germline values: CDR1 SGDLS, CDR2 YYNGEE. The CDR3 nucleotides read TGTGCCAGCAGCCTAACGAGCGCCCTCTCCTACAATGAGCAGTTCTTC. As protein: CASSLTSALSYNEQFF.

The chain combines TRBV5-1 with TRBJ1-5, with D possibly matching TRBD1 (5 bases). The ends were cut back, 3 bases at V and 7 bases at J, with 14 bases in the middle. Germline V gene sequence: CDR1 SGHRS, CDR2 YFSETQ. The CDR3 has 14 residues. The CDR3: CASSSDERGQPQHF. In DNA form, the CDR3 reads TGCGCCAGCAGCTCTGATGAAAGGGGACAGCCCCAGCATTTT.

The V gene is TRBV19, the J gene TRBJ1-4, with 9 bases fitting TRBD1. The CDR3 contains 15 residues. J lost 0 bases, V lost 10 bases, and 6 bases had no gene match. Germline CDR1 and CDR2: LNHDA and SQIVND (reference sequence). This CDR3 reads CATRDRASTNEKLFF. The CDR3 bases are TGTGCCACGCGGGACAGGGCTTCAACTAATGAAAAACTGTTTTTT.

V gene TRBV10-3 combines with J gene TRBJ1-2; D is unresolved. The germline V and J ends were trimmed by 3 bases and 8 bases, with 10 bases remaining between them. The CDR3 runs 12 residues. Per germline, CDR1 ENHRY and CDR2 SYGVKD. Here the CDR3 DNA reads TGTGCCATCAGTGATGAGGGAGGCGGCTACACCTTC. This gives the protein CAISDEGGGYTF.

This chain connects TRBV9 to TRBJ1-1; D gene uncertain. Germline loops: CDR1 SGDLS, CDR2 YYNGEE. CDR3 length: 14 residues. The ends were cut back, 0 bases at V and 1 base at J, with 7 bases in the middle. The CDR3 region has the DNA TGTGCCAGCAGCGTAGCAGTTTCGAACACTGAAGCTTTCTTT. Its protein is CASSVAVSNTEAFF.

This clone was seen more than once but under ten times. This sequence joins TRBV5-5 and TRBJ1-1; D is unclear. This CDR3 has 11 residues. The germline V gene encodes CDR1 SGHKS and CDR2 YYEKEE (reference sequence). Trimming stripped 6 bases from V and 7 bases from J, with 10 bases between. The chain's CDR3 is CASKRFGEAFF. CDR3 DNA: TGTGCCAGCAAGCGCTTTGGTGAAGCTTTCTTT.

CDR3 bases: TGTGCCTGGAGTGTACTGGCGGGAGGGAGGGATACGCAGTATTTT. Its protein product is CAWSVLAGGRDTQYF. The chain joins TRBV30 to TRBJ2-3, with 9 nucleotides matching TRBD2. V shed 0 bases and J 6 bases; nucleotides not matched to a gene: 7. Germline V gene sequence: CDR1 GTSNPN, CDR2 SVGIG (reference sequence). The CDR3 totals 15 residues.